The 27 T cell receptor beta chains listed next were all sequenced from one sample in a study of shared clonotypes between healthy human individuals. Using immunoSEQ multiplex PCR, the repertoire was profiled, and TCRdb retains in-frame clones only, with some absent. This table holds approximately 440,000 clones, 77% found once. What was sequenced was PBMCs. These receptors originate from a woman aged 35 to 49 in good health. Some clones in this sample may be carry-over from other donors' samples.

The V call is TRBV11-2, the J call TRBJ2-2; D may be TRBD2 (5 bases). The germline V gene has CDR1 SGHAT and CDR2 FQNNGV. CDR3 length: 14 residues. The V and J ends lost 5 bases and 4 bases respectively, with 11 bases between them. CDR3 nucleotides: TGTGCCAGCAGCCTTAGAGCGGTCACCGGGGAGCTGTTTTTT. Residues: CASSLRAVTGELFF.

This clone was recorded once. A read error may explain this, as a much larger clone is one base away. The J gene is TRBJ2-2, the V gene TRBV4-2; D is perhaps TRBD2 (6 bases). The CDR3 totals 14 residues. The germline V and J ends were trimmed by 0 bases and 4 bases, with 6 bases remaining between them. Germline CDR1 and CDR2: LGHNA and YNFKEQ. The CDR3 sequence is CASSQEGGTGELFF. CDR3 bases: TGTGCCAGCAGCCAAGAGGGGGGCACCGGGGAGCTGTTTTTT.

The V gene is TRBV7-2, the J gene TRBJ1-2; D not certain. The CDR3 length is 14 residues. V was trimmed by 1 base and J by 4 bases, leaving 10 bases between them. CDR1 is SGHTA, CDR2 FQGNSA, per germline. In DNA, the CDR3 is TGTGCCAGCAGCTTAGATCGGGGAGTCTATGGCTACACCTTC. Encoded protein: CASSLDRGVYGYTF.

As DNA, the CDR3 is TGTGCCAGCAGCTTTACCTGGGGAGGGATCGAGCAGTACTTC. It translates to CASSFTWGGIEQYF. V usage is TRBV5-6 and J usage is TRBJ2-5; 7 positions agree with TRBD2. The DNA end is more similar to TRBJ2-7, so the J call may be wrong. There are 14 residues in the CDR3. CDR1 and CDR2 from the germline V gene are SGHDT and YYEEEE.

V gene TRBV25-1 combines with J gene TRBJ2-1, with D unclear. This CDR3 region has 12 residues. CDR1 is MGHDK and CDR2 is SYGVNS in the germline V gene. Trimming took 6 bases from V and 9 from J, leaving 12 bases between them. CDR3 in amino acids: CASRLTVGEQFF. The CDR3 DNA reads TGTGCCAGCAGACTCACGGTCGGTGAGCAGTTCTTC.

This clone was found once. A read error is possible here, since a much larger clone lies one base away. The rearrangement joins TRBV10-2 to TRBJ1-4; tentative D call: TRBD1 (6 bases). This CDR3 is 15 amino acids long. Germline V CDR1 and CDR2: WSHSY, SAAADI. CDR3 DNA sequence: TGCGCCAGCAGTGAGCCGGACAGAGGGAATGAAGAACTGTTTTTT. Its protein is CASSEPDRGNEELFF.

The chain uses TRBV19 and TRBJ2-5, with D perhaps TRBD2 (5 bases). This CDR3 has 14 amino acids. Germline assignment: CDR1 LNHDA and CDR2 SQIVND (reference sequence). V dropped 2 bases and J dropped 3 bases, with 10 bases sitting between them. CDR3 bases: TGTGCCAGTAGTATAAAGACGGGGAAAGAGACCCAGTACTTC. Translated, it gives CASSIKTGKETQYF.

This clone showed up just a few times. J is TRBJ2-7 and V is TRBV15, with a tentative D call TRBD1 (5 bases). Germline-derived CDR1 and CDR2 are LNHNV and YYDKDF (reference sequence). This CDR3 is built from 15 residues. V was clipped by 0 bases and J by 4 bases, with 13 bases between them. The CDR3 bases are TGTGCCACCAGCAGAGAAATACAGGAGAGGTACGAGCAGTACTTC. Its translation is CATSREIQERYEQYF. Combining the CDR3 with reference TRBV15 and TRBJ2-7 gives the whole variable domain DAMVIQNPRYQVTQFGKPVTLSCSQTLNHNVMYWYQQKSSQAPKLLFHYYDKDFNNEADTPDNFQSRRPNTSFCFLDIRSPGLGDTAMYLCATSREIQERYEQYFGPGTRLTVT.

This clone was recorded only once. This rearrangement joins TRBV18 to TRBJ2-7; tentative D call: TRBD2 (6 bases). V dropped 3 bases and J dropped 5 bases, with 14 bases sitting between them. The germline V gene encodes CDR1 KGHSH and CDR2 LQKENI. This CDR3 has 14 amino acids. In DNA, the CDR3 is TGTGCCAGCTCACCCTGGGGACTCCCTCACGAGCAGTACTTC. Protein sequence: CASSPWGLPHEQYF.

The rearrangement uses TRBV2 and TRBJ1-4, with D possibly TRBD1 on 5 matching bases. The V and J ends lost 10 bases and 6 bases respectively, with 18 bases between them. The germline gives CDR1 SNHLY, CDR2 FYNNEI. The CDR3 covers 14 residues. DNA of the CDR3: TGTGCCAACTCCCGGCGGGGGGTGGATGAAAAACTGTTTTTT. This gives the protein CANSRRGVDEKLFF.

The chain uses TRBV9 and TRBJ2-1; D unresolved. The V gene lost 3 bases and the J gene lost 6 bases, with 7 bases spanning the gap. Germline V gene lookup returns CDR1 SGDLS and CDR2 YYNGEE. The CDR3 extends over 12 amino acids. The CDR3 DNA reads TGTGCCAGCAGCGAAAGGTTCAATGAGCAGTTCTTC. This gives the protein CASSERFNEQFF.

The genes are TRBV6-6 and TRBJ2-5, with 10 bases fitting TRBD2. This CDR3 has 16 amino acids. Germline-derived CDR1 and CDR2 are MNHNY and SVGAGI (reference sequence). V was clipped by 4 bases and J by 2 bases; unmatched bases: 7. The CDR3 coding sequence is TGTGCCAGCAGTTCGTCTAGCGGGAGTTCACAAGAGACCCAGTACTTC. Its protein product is CASSSSSGSSQETQYF.

The chain has TRBV5-4 and TRBJ2-5; D may be TRBD2 (6 bases). There are 14 residues in the CDR3. Between the trimmed V and J ends, which lost 0 bases and 5 bases, there was a span of 11 bases. Germline lookup yields CDR1 SGHNT and CDR2 YYREEE (reference sequence). The CDR3, as DNA: TGTGCCAGCAGCTTGGAAGGTGGAGGGGAGACCCAGTACTTC. The encoded protein is CASSLEGGGETQYF.

This chain uses TRBV10-3 with TRBJ2-7; D is perhaps TRBD1 (6 bases). The germline V gene encodes CDR1 ENHRY and CDR2 SYGVKD. Trimming took 3 bases from V and 4 from J, leaving 13 bases between them. The CDR3 runs 14 residues. The DNA for the CDR3 is TGTGCCATCAGTGATGAGGGGGTAGTATACGAGCAGTACTTC. Translation: CAISDEGVVYEQYF.

This chain joins TRBV19 and TRBJ2-1; the match to TRBD2 covers 11 bases. The CDR3 contains 17 residues. Germline-derived CDR1 and CDR2 are LNHDA and SQIVND (reference sequence). The junction had 7 bases not matched to a gene; V was cut back by 6 bases and J by 0 bases. The CDR3 sequence is CASRGTSGQSSYNEQFF. DNA for the CDR3: TGTGCCAGTAGAGGGACTAGCGGTCAAAGCTCCTACAATGAGCAGTTCTTC.

Only one count was recorded for this clone. At one boundary the junction diverges from the germline segment, which might be a read error. Different DNA sequences within this sample yield the same CDR3. The chain employs TRBV7-9 and TRBJ2-5; 10 nucleotides agree with TRBD1. The CDR3 is 14 residues long. Germline assignment: CDR1 SEHNR and CDR2 FQNEAQ (reference sequence). The CDR3 reads CASSLGTGEETQYF. The CDR3 DNA sequence: TGCGCCAGCAGCTTGGGGACAGGGGAGGAGACCCAGTACTTC.

V usage is TRBV29-1 and J usage is TRBJ1-5, with TRBD1 identical over 7 bases. The CDR3 spans 14 residues. The germline V gene has CDR1 SQVTM and CDR2 ANQGSEA. J lost 4 bases, V lost 8 bases, and 11 bases had no gene match. In DNA form, the CDR3 reads TGCAGCACCGGATACACAGGGGAGAATCAGCCCCAGCATTTT. Translated: CSTGYTGENQPQHF.

This sequence joins TRBV30 and TRBJ2-7, with 7 bases that match TRBD1. The CDR3 sequence is 13 residues long. Trimming at V came to 6 bases and at J to 3 bases, leaving 8 bases not matched to a gene. The germline CDR1 and CDR2 sequences are GTSNPN and SVGIG (reference sequence). The CDR3 DNA follows: TGTGCCTGTAGTCCAGACAGGGACTACGAGCAGTACTTC. It yields the protein CACSPDRDYEQYF.

This sequence joins TRBV25-1 and TRBJ2-5; D unclear. The J call may be in error: the DNA end matches TRBJ2-7 better. This CDR3 comprises 13 residues. Germline CDR1 and CDR2: MGHDK and SYGVNS. In nucleotides, the CDR3 is TGTGCCGTCGGGCCTCTCGGCTCCTACGAGCAGTACTTC. It codes for CAVGPLGSYEQYF.

Points on this clone: The same CDR3 can be traced to other DNA sequences in this sample. The rearrangement uses TRBV19 and TRBJ2-7, with TRBD2 matching over 9 bases. J gave up 2 bases and V 1 base, and 3 bases lay outside the gene matches. The CDR3 loop spans 15 amino acids. Germline-derived CDR1 and CDR2 are LNHDA and SQIVND (reference sequence). The CDR3 protein is CASSIGLAGTYEQYF. CDR3 sequence (DNA): TGTGCCAGTAGTATAGGGCTAGCGGGGACCTACGAGCAGTACTTC.

On this clone: Its ends do not fully match the called genes, so a read error is possible. DNA for the CDR3: TGTGCCAGCAGCCTCCCAGGAGTCCAAAAGACCCAGTACTTC. Its translation: CASSLPGVQKTQYF. The chain employs TRBV28 and TRBJ2-5; D not resolved. The CDR3 consists of 14 residues. Germline V gene data show CDR1 as MDHEN and CDR2 as SYDVKM.

This clone was seen more than once but under ten times. This sequence joins TRBV6-4 and TRBJ2-1, with TRBD1 matching over 7 bases. This CDR3 spans 16 amino acids. J was trimmed by 5 bases and V by 4 bases; bases with no gene match: 11. Germline assignment: CDR1 MRHNA and CDR2 SNTAGT. DNA for the CDR3: TGTGCCAGCAGTGCGTCCCCGGGACAGTCAAACAATGAGCAGTTCTTC. Amino acid sequence: CASSASPGQSNNEQFF.

The chain couples TRBV10-2 to TRBJ1-4; 8 nucleotides match TRBD1. The germline V gene has CDR1 WSHSY and CDR2 SAAADI. The CDR3 extends over 16 amino acids. V lost 2 bases, J lost 5 bases, and 7 bases stayed unmatched. CDR3 amino acids: CASSETYRGSNEKLFF. The CDR3 DNA reads TGCGCCAGCAGTGAGACGTACAGGGGGTCCAATGAAAAACTGTTTTTT.

As regards this clone: It is likely a read error: a sequence one base away is far more abundant. This CDR3 is also generated by other DNA sequences in the sample. CDR3: CASSLGGVSEQYF. CDR3 DNA sequence: TGTGCCAGCAGCTTAGGAGGGGTTAGCGAACAGTACTTC. The J gene is TRBJ2-7, the V gene TRBV11-1; perhaps D is TRBD1 or TRBD2 (5 bases each). Germline lookup yields CDR1 SGHAT and CDR2 FQDESV (reference sequence). This CDR3 is 13 amino acids long. The germline V and J ends were trimmed by 1 base and 10 bases, with 14 bases remaining between them. The variable domain in full, completed from reference TRBV11-1 and TRBJ2-7, reads EAEVAQSPRYKITEKSQAVAFWCDPISGHATLYWYRQILGQGPELLVQFQDESVVDDSQLPKDRFSAERLKGVDSTLKIQPAELGDSAMYLCASSLGGVSEQYFGPGTRLTVT.

This chain links TRBV10-3 with TRBJ1-5, with D hard to call. Germline loops: CDR1 ENHRY, CDR2 SYGVKD. V lost 2 bases and J lost 7, with 9 bases in between. The CDR3 is 13 residues long. In DNA, the CDR3 is TGTGCCATCAGTGAGGACATCGGGCAGCCCCAGCATTTT. This gives the protein CAISEDIGQPQHF.

This clone was detected only once. V gene TRBV5-6 combines with J gene TRBJ1-4; perhaps TRBD1 as D (6 bases). The CDR3 consists of 16 residues. Trimming took off 2 bases at V and 0 bases at J, with 11 bases between the two ends. In germline, CDR1 is SGHDT, CDR2 YYEEEE. CDR3 sequence (DNA): TGTGCCAGCAGCTTCCAGGGGTCTGCAACTAATGAAAAACTGTTTTTT. Its protein is CASSFQGSATNEKLFF.

The chain carries TRBV28 and TRBJ1-1, with a tentative D call TRBD1 (6 bases). V gave up 5 bases and J gave up 3 bases, with 13 bases separating them. The CDR3 sequence is 14 residues long. CDR1 is MDHEN and CDR2 is SYDVKM in the germline V gene. The CDR3 DNA sequence: TGTGCCAGCAGTGAGCGCGGGGGGCACACTGAAGCTTTCTTT. As protein: CASSERGGHTEAFF.